Listed below are T cell receptor beta chains from one sample, sequenced in a study of technical replicates of blood from a handful of donors. Here immunoSEQ multiplex PCR was the method, and the copy in TCRdb shows in-frame clones only, minus some. The repertoire holds almost 85,000 clones, with approximately 97% as singletons. Sequenced: T cells isolated from PBMCs. Every receptor here comes from a human donor in good health. The CDR3 runs from the conserved cysteine through the conserved F or W. A D gene is named only where the DNA matches it firmly.

v_call	d_call	j_call	cdr3_nt	cdr3_aa
TRBV29-1	-	TRBJ2-1	TGCAGCGTTGAGGGGTCAGCTAGCTGGTACGGCAATGAGCAGTTCTTC	CSVEGSASWYGNEQFF
TRBV5-4	TRBD2	TRBJ2-7	TGTGCCAGCAGAGTAGCGGGGGCCCCCCTCTACGAGCAGTACTTC	CASRVAGAPLYEQYF
TRBV10-1	TRBD2	TRBJ2-5	TGCGCCAGCAGTGAGCGTCGGGGGGGGATAGAGACCCAGTACTTC	CASSERRGGIETQYF
TRBV27	TRBD1	TRBJ2-5	TGTGCCAGCGGTCAGTGGACAGGGCAAGAGACCCAGTACTTC	CASGQWTGQETQYF
TRBV28	TRBD1	TRBJ2-1	TGTGCCAGCACCCAAGGGCAGGGGGCCTACAATGAGCAGTTCTTC	CASTQGQGAYNEQFF
TRBV28	-	TRBJ2-2	TGTGCCAGCAGGGCCACCCCGACAGTAACCGGGGAGCTGTTTTTT	CASRATPTVTGELFF
TRBV11-2	-	TRBJ1-2	TGTGCCAGCGGATCGTATCGGGGTACTAACTATGGCTACACCTTC	CASGSYRGTNYGYTF
TRBV19	TRBD1	TRBJ2-7	TGTGCCAGTAGTATACGGACAGGGACCTACGAGCAGTACTTC	CASSIRTGTYEQYF
TRBV12-5	TRBD2	TRBJ2-1	TGTGCTAGTGGTTCTACCCTGACTAGCGATGAGCAGTTCTTC	CASGSTLTSDEQFF
TRBV27	-	TRBJ2-3	TGTGCCAGCATCCTCGATGGCGGAGGGGCGGGTACGCAGTATTTT	CASILDGGGAGTQYF
TRBV29-1	TRBD2	TRBJ2-7	TGCAGCGCCCACGGACTAGCGGGAGGCTACGAGCAGTACTTC	CSAHGLAGGYEQYF
TRBV19	-	TRBJ2-3	TGTGCCAGTAGTATAGTTGTAACAGATACGCAGTATTTT	CASSIVVTDTQYF
TRBV5-5	-	TRBJ2-2	TGTGCCAGCAGCCCCGGCGGACTGTTTAACACCGGGGAGCTGTTTTTT	CASSPGGLFNTGELFF
TRBV10-1	TRBD2	TRBJ2-3	TGCGCCACCAGCTATAGCGGGAGGACAGATACGCAGTATTTT	CATSYSGRTDTQYF
TRBV9	TRBD2	TRBJ2-6	TGTGCCAGCAGCCCACGGACTAGCGGGAGTTCTGGGGCCAACGTCCTGACTTTC	CASSPRTSGSSGANVLTF
TRBV2	-	TRBJ1-3	TGTGCCAGCAGTGAATCAAGGACAGTTTCTGGAAACACCATATATTTT	CASSESRTVSGNTIYF
TRBV6-1	-	TRBJ2-1	TGTGCCAGCAGGAGGGTCGGGACTGCGTACAATGAGCAGTTCTTC	CASRRVGTAYNEQFF
TRBV7-3	-	TRBJ2-1	TGTGCCAGCAGCCAGGGAAGGGGGGGGCAGGGTGAGCAGTTCTTC	CASSQGRGGQGEQFF
TRBV9	-	TRBJ2-1	TGTGCCAGCAGCGTAGCCCCCGCTGAATCGGTTTTCTTC	CASSVAPAESVFF
TRBV30	TRBD1	TRBJ1-1	TGTGCCTGGAGCCCCGGGACAGGGGGCATCAACACTGAAGCTTTCTTT	CAWSPGTGGINTEAFF
TRBV5-4	TRBD2	TRBJ2-3	TGTGCCAGCAGCTTGGGTGGCAGGACTAGCGGGAGTCGAACAGATACGCAGTATTTT	CASSLGGRTSGSRTDTQYF
TRBV27	-	TRBJ2-7	TGTGCCAGCAGGCTACGTGGCGGCACCTACGAGCAGTACTTC	CASRLRGGTYEQYF